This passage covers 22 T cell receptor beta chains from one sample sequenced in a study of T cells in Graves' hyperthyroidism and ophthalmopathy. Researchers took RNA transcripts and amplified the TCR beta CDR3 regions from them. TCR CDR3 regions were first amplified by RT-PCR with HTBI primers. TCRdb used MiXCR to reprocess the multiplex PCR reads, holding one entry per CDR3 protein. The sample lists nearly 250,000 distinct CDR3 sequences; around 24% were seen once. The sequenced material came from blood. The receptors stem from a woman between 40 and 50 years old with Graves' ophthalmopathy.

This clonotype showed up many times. CDR3 bases: TGTGCCAGCAGCGCAACAGCTCCGGGGGCCAACGTCCTGACTTTC. This sequence encodes CASSATAPGANVLTF. The rearrangement joins TRBV7-3 to TRBJ2-6; D gene ambiguous. The CDR3 has 15 residues. Germline V lookup: CDR1 SGHTA, CDR2 FQGTGA. Trimming shortened V by 5 bases and J by 4 bases, and 12 bases separated the two germline ends.

The CDR3 spells CASSGTSLADTQYF. The CDR3 coding sequence is TGTGCCAGCAGTGGAACTAGTCTTGCAGATACGCAGTATTTT. The rearrangement links TRBV2 to TRBJ2-3; tentative D call: TRBD2 (5 bases). Trimming left V 4 bases short and J 4 bases short, with 12 bases between. There are 14 residues in the CDR3. Germline V gene data show CDR1 as SNHLY and CDR2 as FYNNEI.

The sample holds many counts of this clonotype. CDR3 region: CASSWAGSSYEQYF. The CDR3 DNA reads as TGTGCCAGCAGCTGGGCGGGGAGCTCCTACGAGCAGTACTTC. The rearrangement links TRBV7-2 to TRBJ2-7, with D possibly TRBD2 on 6 matching bases. Trimming took off 4 bases at V and 0 bases at J, with 10 bases between the two ends. CDR1 and CDR2 (germline): SGHTA, FQGNSA. This CDR3 comprises 14 residues.

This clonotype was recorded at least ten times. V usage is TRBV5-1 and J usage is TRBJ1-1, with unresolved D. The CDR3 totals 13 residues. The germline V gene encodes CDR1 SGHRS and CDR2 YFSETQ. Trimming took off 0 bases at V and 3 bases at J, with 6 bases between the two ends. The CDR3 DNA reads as TGCGCCAGCAGCTTGGGGGCCTACACTGAAGCTTTCTTT. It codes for CASSLGAYTEAFF.

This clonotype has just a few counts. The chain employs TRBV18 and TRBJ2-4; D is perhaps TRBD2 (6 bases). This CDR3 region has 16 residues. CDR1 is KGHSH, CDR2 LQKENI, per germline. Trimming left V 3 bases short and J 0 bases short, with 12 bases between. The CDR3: CASSPTRDLAKNIQYF. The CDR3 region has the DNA TGTGCCAGCTCACCGACTAGAGATTTAGCCAAAAACATTCAGTACTTC.

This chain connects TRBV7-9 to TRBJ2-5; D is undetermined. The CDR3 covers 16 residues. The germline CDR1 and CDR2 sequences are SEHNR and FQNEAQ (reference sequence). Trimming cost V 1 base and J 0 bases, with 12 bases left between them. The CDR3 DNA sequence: TGTGCCAGCAGCTTAGGCGGACCGACCCACCAAGAGACCCAGTACTTC. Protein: CASSLGGPTHQETQYF.

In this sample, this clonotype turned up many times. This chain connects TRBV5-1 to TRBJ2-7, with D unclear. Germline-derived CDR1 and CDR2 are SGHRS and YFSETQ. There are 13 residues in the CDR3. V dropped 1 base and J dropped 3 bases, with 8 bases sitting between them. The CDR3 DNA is TGCGCCAGCAGCTTGTACGTGCACTACGAGCAGTACTTC. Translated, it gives CASSLYVHYEQYF.

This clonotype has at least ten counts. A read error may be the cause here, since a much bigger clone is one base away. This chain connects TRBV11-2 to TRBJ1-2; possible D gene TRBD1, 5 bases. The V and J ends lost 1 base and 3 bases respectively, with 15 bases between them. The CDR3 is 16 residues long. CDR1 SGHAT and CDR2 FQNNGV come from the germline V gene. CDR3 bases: TGTGCCAGCAGCTTAGTCTCAGGGAAATCGGACTATGGCTACACCTTC. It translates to CASSLVSGKSDYGYTF.

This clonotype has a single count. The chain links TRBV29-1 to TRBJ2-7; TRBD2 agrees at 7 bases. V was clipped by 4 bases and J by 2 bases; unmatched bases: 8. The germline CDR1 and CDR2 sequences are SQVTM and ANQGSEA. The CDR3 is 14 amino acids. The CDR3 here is CSVGSREGTYEQYF. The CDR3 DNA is TGCAGCGTTGGTAGTAGGGAGGGGACCTACGAGCAGTACTTC.

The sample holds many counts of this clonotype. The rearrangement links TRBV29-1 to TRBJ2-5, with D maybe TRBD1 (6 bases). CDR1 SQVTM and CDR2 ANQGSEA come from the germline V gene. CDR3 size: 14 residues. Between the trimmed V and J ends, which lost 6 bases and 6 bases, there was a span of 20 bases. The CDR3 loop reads CSVATVTGSQTQYF. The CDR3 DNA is TGCAGCGTCGCCACGGTTACAGGGTCTCAGACCCAGTACTTC.

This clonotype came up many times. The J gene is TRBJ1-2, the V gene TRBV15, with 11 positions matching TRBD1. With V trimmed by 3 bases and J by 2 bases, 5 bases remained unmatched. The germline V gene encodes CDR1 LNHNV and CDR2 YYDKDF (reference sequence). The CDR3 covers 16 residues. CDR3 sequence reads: CATSRPGQGENYGYTF. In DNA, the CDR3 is TGTGCCACCAGCAGGCCGGGACAGGGGGAGAACTATGGCTACACCTTC.

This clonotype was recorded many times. Here the CDR3 reads CASSFIRTVGTEAFF. The CDR3 DNA sequence: TGTGCCAGCAGTTTCATTAGGACGGTGGGAACTGAAGCTTTCTTT. The rearrangement joins TRBV6-5 to TRBJ1-1, with D hard to call. The CDR3 spans 15 residues. V was shortened by 4 bases and J by 5 bases, with 17 bases between the two germline ends. CDR1 and CDR2 (germline): MNHEY, SVGAGI.

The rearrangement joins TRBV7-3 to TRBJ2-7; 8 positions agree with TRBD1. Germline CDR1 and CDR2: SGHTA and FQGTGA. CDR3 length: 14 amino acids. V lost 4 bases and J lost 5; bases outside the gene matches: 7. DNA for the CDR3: TGTGCCAGCAGCTCCCAGGGGGCTAGCGACGAGCAGTACTTC. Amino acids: CASSSQGASDEQYF.

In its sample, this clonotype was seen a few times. The CDR3 region is CASSENGNQPQHF. CDR3 coding DNA: TGCGCCAGCAGTGAGAACGGAAATCAGCCCCAGCATTTT. V usage is TRBV10-2 and J usage is TRBJ1-5; no reliable D call. CDR1 and CDR2 from the germline V gene are WSHSY and SAAADI. V lost 2 bases and J lost 4, with 6 bases in between. This CDR3 is 13 amino acids long.

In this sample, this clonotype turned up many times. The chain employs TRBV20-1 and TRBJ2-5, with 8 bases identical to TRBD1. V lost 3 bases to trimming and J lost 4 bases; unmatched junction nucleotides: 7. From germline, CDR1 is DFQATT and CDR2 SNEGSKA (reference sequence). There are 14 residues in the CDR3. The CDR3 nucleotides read TGCAGTGCTAGTGGGTCAGGGGGCGGAGAGACCCAGTACTTC. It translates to CSASGSGGGETQYF.

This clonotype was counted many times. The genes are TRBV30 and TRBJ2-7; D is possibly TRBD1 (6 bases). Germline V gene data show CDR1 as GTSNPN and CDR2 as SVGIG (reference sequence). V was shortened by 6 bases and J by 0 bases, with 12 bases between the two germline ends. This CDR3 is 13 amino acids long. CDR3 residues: CACTTGSSYEQYF. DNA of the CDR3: TGTGCCTGCACTACAGGGAGCTCCTACGAGCAGTACTTC.

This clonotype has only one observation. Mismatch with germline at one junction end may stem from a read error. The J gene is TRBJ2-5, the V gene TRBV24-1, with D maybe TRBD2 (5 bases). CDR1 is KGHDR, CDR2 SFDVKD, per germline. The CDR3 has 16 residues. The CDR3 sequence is CASSLALTRSQETQYF. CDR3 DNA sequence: TGTGCCAGCAGTTTAGCGCTAACGCGGTCCCAAGAGACCCAGTACTTC.

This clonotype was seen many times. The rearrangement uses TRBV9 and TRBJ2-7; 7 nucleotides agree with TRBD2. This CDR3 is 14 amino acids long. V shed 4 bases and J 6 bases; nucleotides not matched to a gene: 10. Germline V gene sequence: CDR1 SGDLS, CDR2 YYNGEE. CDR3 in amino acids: CASSSGLVPREQYF. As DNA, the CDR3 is TGTGCCAGCAGCTCCGGACTAGTCCCTCGCGAGCAGTACTTC.

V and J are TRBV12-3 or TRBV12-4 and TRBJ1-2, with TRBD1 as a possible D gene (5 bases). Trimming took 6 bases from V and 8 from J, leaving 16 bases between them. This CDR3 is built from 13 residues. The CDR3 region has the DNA TGTGCCAGCAGCTTGACAGTGGAGCGAGGCTACACCTTC. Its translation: CASSLTVERGYTF.

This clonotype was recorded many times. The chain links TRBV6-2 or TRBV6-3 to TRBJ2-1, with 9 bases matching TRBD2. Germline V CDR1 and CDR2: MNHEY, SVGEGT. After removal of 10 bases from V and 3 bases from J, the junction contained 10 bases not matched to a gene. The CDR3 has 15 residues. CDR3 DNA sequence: TGTGCCACCGCCACCGGGACTAGCAACTACAATGAGCAGTTCTTC. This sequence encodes CATATGTSNYNEQFF.

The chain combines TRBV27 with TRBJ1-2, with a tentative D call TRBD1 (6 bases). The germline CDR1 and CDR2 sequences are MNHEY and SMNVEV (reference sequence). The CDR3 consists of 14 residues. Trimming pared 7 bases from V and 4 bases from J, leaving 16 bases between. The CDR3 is CASKFVVGGYGYTF. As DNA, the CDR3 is TGTGCCAGCAAATTCGTGGTAGGGGGCTATGGCTACACCTTC.

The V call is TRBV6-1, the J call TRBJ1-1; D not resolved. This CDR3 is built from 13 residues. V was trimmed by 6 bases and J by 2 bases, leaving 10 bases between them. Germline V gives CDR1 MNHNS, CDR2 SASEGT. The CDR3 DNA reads TGTGCCAGCAGCCCTACAAGTAACACTGAAGCTTTCTTT. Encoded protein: CASSPTSNTEAFF.